This TCR beta chain was recorded in a study of neurological immune-mediated disorders. TCRdb used MiXCR to reprocess the 5' RACE reads, holding one entry per CDR3 protein. Of more than 40,000 distinct CDR3 sequences listed, roughly 2% are singletons. This clonotype was seen repeatedly, ten times or more. V shed 3 bases and J shed 5 bases, with 20 bases lying between them. The CDR3 has 16 residues. Per germline, CDR1 SGHRS and CDR2 YFSETQ. The sequence was obtained from a woman in her 40s with multiple sclerosis. Sequencing input: PBMCs. The V and J genes are TRBV5-1 and TRBJ1-1; the D gene is possibly TRBD1 (5 bases). CDR3 loop: CASSSLLGQGGTEAFF. CDR3 DNA sequence: TGCGCCAGCAGCTCCCTCTTGGGGCAGGGTGGAACTGAAGCTTTCTTT.